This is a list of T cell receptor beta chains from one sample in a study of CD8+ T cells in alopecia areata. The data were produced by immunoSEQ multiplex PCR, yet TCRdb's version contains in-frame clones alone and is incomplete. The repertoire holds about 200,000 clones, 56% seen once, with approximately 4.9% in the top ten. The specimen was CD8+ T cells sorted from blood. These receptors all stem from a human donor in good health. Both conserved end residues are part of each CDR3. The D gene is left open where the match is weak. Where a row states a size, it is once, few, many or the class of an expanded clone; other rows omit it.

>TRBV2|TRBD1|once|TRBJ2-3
CASKAGQGTDTQYF
TGTGCCAGCAAGGCGGGACAGGGCACAGATACGCAGTATTTT
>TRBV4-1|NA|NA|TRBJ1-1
CASSPRPPQFTEAFF
TGCGCCAGCAGCCCGAGGCCCCCACAATTCACTGAAGCTTTCTTT
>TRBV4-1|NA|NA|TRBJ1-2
CASSQDGGANYGYTF
TGCGCCAGCAGCCAAGATGGCGGAGCTAACTATGGCTACACCTTC
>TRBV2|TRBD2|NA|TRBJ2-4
CASKDPSGLNIQYF
TGTGCCAGCAAGGACCCTAGCGGACTAAACATTCAGTACTTC
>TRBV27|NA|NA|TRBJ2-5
CASSSDWGTQYF
TGTGCCAGCAGTTCGGACTGGGGGACCCAGTACTTC
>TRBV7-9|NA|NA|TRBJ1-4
CASSGTPNEKLFF
TGTGCCAGCAGTGGGACGCCGAATGAAAAACTGTTTTTT
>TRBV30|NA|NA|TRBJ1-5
CAWSSADNQPQHF
TGTGCCTGGAGCTCAGCGGACAATCAGCCCCAGCATTTT
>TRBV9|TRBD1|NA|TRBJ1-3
CASSPGQGAGNTIYF
TGTGCCAGCAGCCCCGGACAGGGGGCAGGAAACACCATATATTTT
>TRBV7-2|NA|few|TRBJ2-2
CASSFTGITGELFF
TGTGCCAGCAGCTTTACGGGAATCACCGGGGAGCTGTTTTTT
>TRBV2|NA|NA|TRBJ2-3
CASTPSTDTQYF
TGTGCCAGCACCCCTAGCACAGATACGCAGTATTTT
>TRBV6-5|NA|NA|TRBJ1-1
CASSPDGANTEAFF
TGTGCCAGCAGCCCGGACGGGGCGAACACTGAAGCTTTCTTT
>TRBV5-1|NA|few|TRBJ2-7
CASSPGSYEQYF
TGCGCCAGCAGCCCGGGTTCCTACGAGCAGTACTTC
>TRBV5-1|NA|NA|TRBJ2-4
CASSSGTENIQYF
TGTGCCAGCAGCTCCGGGACGGAAAACATTCAGTACTTC
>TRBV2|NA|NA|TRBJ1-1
CASRGVNTEAFF
TGTGCCAGCAGGGGAGTGAACACTGAAGCTTTCTTT
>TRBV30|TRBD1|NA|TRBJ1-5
CAWSLGQINQPQHF
TGTGCCTGGAGTTTGGGACAGATCAATCAGCCCCAGCATTTT
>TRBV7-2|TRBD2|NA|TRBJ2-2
CASSPSGGAGELFF
TGTGCCAGCAGCCCTAGCGGGGGAGCCGGGGAGCTGTTTTTT
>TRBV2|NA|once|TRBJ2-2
CASSEETTGELFF
TGTGCCAGCAGTGAAGAGACCACCGGGGAGCTGTTTTTT
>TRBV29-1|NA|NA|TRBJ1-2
CSVRWDYGYTF
TGCAGCGTTAGGTGGGACTATGGCTACACCTTC
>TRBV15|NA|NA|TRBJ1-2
CATSREKTANYGYTF
TGTGCCACCAGCAGAGAAAAGACAGCTAACTATGGCTACACCTTC
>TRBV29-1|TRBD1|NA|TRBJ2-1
CSVVGWTGPRGYSYNEQFF
TGCAGCGTTGTTGGGTGGACAGGGCCCCGGGGGTACTCCTACAATGAGCAGTTCTTC
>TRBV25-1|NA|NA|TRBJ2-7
CASSEFDRSYEQYF
TGTGCCAGCAGTGAATTCGACAGATCCTACGAGCAGTACTTC
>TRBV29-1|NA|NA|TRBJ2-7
CSVVDPISYEQYF
TGCAGCGTTGTGGACCCAATCTCCTACGAGCAGTACTTC
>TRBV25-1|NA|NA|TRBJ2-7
CASGGARAYEQYF
TGTGCCAGCGGGGGGGCCCGTGCCTACGAGCAGTACTTC
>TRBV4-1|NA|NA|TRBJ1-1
CASSQGYLPEAFF
TGCGCCAGCAGCCAAGGTTACTTACCTGAAGCTTTCTTT
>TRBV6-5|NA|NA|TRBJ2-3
CASSYFGGSSTDTQYF
TGTGCCAGCAGCTACTTCGGCGGATCTAGCACAGATACGCAGTATTTT
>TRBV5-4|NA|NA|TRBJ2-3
CASSFGLTGDTQYF
TGTGCCAGCAGCTTCGGCCTTACCGGAGATACGCAGTATTTT
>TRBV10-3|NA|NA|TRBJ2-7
CAISESAAGLREQYF
TGTGCCATCAGTGAGTCGGCGGCAGGGCTACGCGAGCAGTACTTC
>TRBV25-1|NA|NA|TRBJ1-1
CASRGPVNTEAFF
TGTGCCAGCAGAGGCCCGGTGAACACTGAAGCTTTCTTT
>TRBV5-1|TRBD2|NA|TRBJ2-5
CASSLDGGGAFVETQYF
TGCGCCAGCAGCTTGGATGGCGGGGGGGCCTTTGTAGAGACCCAGTACTTC
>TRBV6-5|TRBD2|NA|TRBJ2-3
CASSYSLAGGTDTQYF
TGTGCCAGCAGTTACTCACTAGCGGGGGGCACAGATACGCAGTATTTT
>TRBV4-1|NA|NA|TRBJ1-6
CASSQGDPSPLHF
TGCGCCAGCAGCCAGGGGGACCCTTCACCCCTCCACTTT
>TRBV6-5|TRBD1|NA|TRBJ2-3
CASRIRQGRTDTQYF
TGTGCCAGCAGGATACGACAGGGCCGAACAGATACGCAGTATTTT
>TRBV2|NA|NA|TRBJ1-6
CASSEGVRDNSPLHF
TGTGCCAGCAGTGAAGGCGTCAGGGATAATTCACCCCTCCACTTT
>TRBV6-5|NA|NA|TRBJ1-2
CASGPGHLYGYTF
TGTGCCAGTGGTCCGGGACACCTCTATGGCTACACCTTC
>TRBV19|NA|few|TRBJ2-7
CASSMLQGGLWEQYF
TGTGCCAGTAGTATGCTACAGGGCGGATTGTGGGAGCAGTACTTC
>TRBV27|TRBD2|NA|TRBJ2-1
CATRGGANEQFF
TGTGCCACCCGGGGGGGAGCCAATGAGCAGTTCTTC
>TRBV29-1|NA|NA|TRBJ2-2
CSVRSQRGGELFF
TGCAGCGTTCGTTCCCAACGCGGCGGGGAGCTGTTTTTT
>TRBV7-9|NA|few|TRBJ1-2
CASSGAINYGYTF
TGTGCCAGCAGCGGGGCCATTAACTATGGCTACACCTTC
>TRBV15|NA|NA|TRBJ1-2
CATSGYGQSYGYTF
TGTGCCACCAGCGGATACGGACAGTCCTATGGCTACACCTTC
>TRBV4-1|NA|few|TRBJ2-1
CASSNVPRSYNEQFF
TGCGCCAGCAGCAATGTTCCTCGTTCCTACAATGAGCAGTTCTTC